The clone carrying this TCR beta chain was observed a handful of times. Its antigen is not known. V was clipped by 2 bases and J by 3 bases, with 13 bases between them. The germline V gene has CDR1 SGHTA and CDR2 FQGNSA. The CDR3 contains 15 residues. These data come from a study of beta chain features in type 1 diabetes. Study-wide results and limits: Fewer insertions but more deletions were seen at VDJ junctions in type 1 diabetes patients. In the patient group, naive, central memory and Treg TCRB repertoires seemed more alike than in the healthy donor group. The study found moderately but significantly shorter TCRB CDR3s in all four CD4+ subsets of Type 1 diabetes patients.

The investigators reverse transcribed all of the isolated RNA, so they sequenced expressed TCRB transcripts. The repertoire was sequenced with immunoSEQ multiplex PCR; TCRdb's copy has only in-frame clones and lacks some. The data contain about 340,000 clones, 13% of them singletons. The clonotype originates from a woman aged 18-30 years with type 1 diabetes. The chain uses TRBV7-2 and TRBJ2-5, with D hard to call. The sequenced sample consisted of naive CD4+ T cells from blood. The CDR3 sequence is CASSLITTAKETQYF. CDR3 DNA sequence: TGTGCCAGCAGCTTAATAACTACCGCTAAAGAGACCCAGTACTTC.